Here is one TCR beta chain with its context. This clone came up once. The antigen it recognizes is unknown. No clone much larger than this one lies a single base away; base qualities are absent. The library came from the immunoSEQ multiplex PCR assay. For the multiplex PCR, a mixture combining 60 forward primers for TCR Vbeta segments and 13 reverse primers for TCR Jbeta segments was used. The CDR3 region of rearranged TCR beta genes was amplified from genomic DNA by a multiplex PCR assay. On the Illumina HiSeq System, the amplified TCR beta libraries were sequenced as 87-base-pair reads. Regarding the original processing steps: Across the 500 to 700 repertoires, a later analysis counted 75 million to 90 million unique TCR beta chains, around 10 million of which were shared by at least two donors. A nearest-neighbor algorithm error-corrected the raw reads and collapsed the reads into unique sequences, merging closely related sequences to remove PCR and sequencing errors. V, D and J gene segments were assigned by aligning CDR3 sequences to IMGT reference sequences. For a sequence to be retained, a match of at least six nucleotides was required to both a V gene segment and a J gene segment. Rearrangements were called productive when the CDR3 lacked stop codons and stayed in frame with V and J; all others were non-productive. CDR3 was defined according to IMGT convention as the region running from the second conserved V-encoded cysteine to the conserved J-encoded phenylalanine. In an earlier analysis of 500 to 650 of the donors, sequences lacking an unambiguous match to a single V gene segment were excluded. An earlier analysis of a few hundred of the donors called V segments functional above 56.7% productive rearrangements and segregating when the between-donor standard deviation exceeded 5%. To diagnose cytomegalovirus status from the catalog of TCR beta chain sequences, a statistical classification framework was built. A later analysis assigned V and J genes by comparing TCR nucleotide sequences with IMGT/GENE-DB human TR gene sequences. A later analysis assigned CDR3 sequences and most-parsimonious VDJ recombination scenarios with the TCRdist pipeline. In a later analysis, every TCR beta chain was defined by the combination of its CDR3 amino acid sequence and its V-gene family, and reads without a unique V-gene family were dropped. In a later analysis, fewer than 600 highly shared, low-generation-probability nucleotide sequences were removed to address suspected cross-contamination and a sequencing artifact. In a later analysis, a clonal expansion index for each public chain was calculated from normalized within-repertoire ranks of inferred template counts. In a later analysis, generation probabilities were computed using a VDJ recombination model fitted to out-of-frame rearrangements, and the results were checked against IGoR. In a later analysis, TCR-TCR, TCR-HLA and TCR-CMV co-occurrence was scored with hypergeometric tests, and a repertoire-size bias correction was applied to TCR pairs. To estimate false discovery rates, a later analysis permuted the HLA or CMV assignments 20 times. A later analysis grouped co-occurring TCRs with DBSCAN, adding TCRdist sequence similarity when clustering within HLA-allele-positive subsets. For co-occurrence clustering, repertoires with fewer than 30,000 or more than 120,000 public chains were excluded, along with 5 or 6 repertoires with anomalous nucleotide sharing. TCRdb re-hosts the immuneACCESS table, in-frame sequences only. Its copies lack some clones; in the studies checked, an unresolved V gene accounts for under half of them, and the cause for the rest is not known. The DNA gave D and trimming, while V, J and clone size come from that table. In this sample the table shows over 80,000 clones, over 70% of which occur a single time. Just over 3% of the sample comes from the top ten.

This sample was taken from a study of cytomegalovirus exposure and HLA in healthy donors (dated by TCRdb to between 2016 and 2019). Concerning the study at large: According to an earlier analysis of 587 of the donors, 150 million to 200 million T cells yielded 90 million to 140 million unique TCR beta sequences and around 300 Gb of sequence data. In a later genetic analysis, genome-wide SNP genotypes for about 55% of the roughly 700 donors were used, and that subset was treated as a discovery cohort. HLA typing included class I and class II loci at four-digit resolution. Of the 300 to 400 genotyped donors, over 65% fell in the genetic ancestry cluster associated with self-reported Caucasian donors. The study combined high-throughput TCR immunosequencing, statistical association of individual TCRs with disease status, and machine learning to predict cytomegalovirus infection status. Besides the first cohort of around 670 subjects, a separate validation cohort made up of over a hundred different subjects was used. The study aimed to test whether signatures of past pathogen exposure could be identified by cataloging public T cell receptors. The number of typed donors differed by locus: about 620-640 for A, B, C, DRB1 and DQB1; about 520 for DQA1; fewer than 610 for DPA1; and 400 to 480 for DPB1. To study patterns of TCR occurrence, a later analysis re-analyzed previously published TCR beta repertoires from 500 to 850 donors and added high-resolution HLA genotyping. Alongside the repertoire data, information on donor age, sex, ethnicity and CMV serostatus was compiled. A handful of DR-DQ haplotypes were handled as single units for association and clustering because linkage in the cohort was strong. The later analysis used no new phenotypic data to find candidate immune exposures, relying instead on TCR beta sequences and their occurrence across donors. Among 398 genotyped donors of the cohort, an average of roughly 240,000 unique TCR beta nucleotide sequences were sequenced per donor, roughly 20% of them non-productive. Using immunosequencing, the study profiled T cell repertoires from 640 or so subjects and related those repertoires to cytomegalovirus serostatus. All discovery cohort repertoires had been generated using a single sequencing platform. An early release that covered fewer than 800 HLA-typed donors contained approximately 300 gigabases of sequencing data and around 80 million unique TCR sequences. An earlier analysis of 500 to 650 of the donors applied high-throughput TCR beta sequencing to assess whether each TCR beta V gene segment acted as functional or pseudogenic. The full study reports these points: When HLA alleles, especially DR and DQ, strongly co-occurred, attributing TCR associations to individual alleles was difficult. Roughly uniform sequencing depth across donors was assumed in presence/absence analyses, although this assumption may not hold. Linkage disequilibrium might explain the correlated functional status among segregating V segments, but an unknown experimental factor could not be ruled out. Because some donors lacked HLA typing at each locus, the association tests relied only on the typed subset. In vitro tests confirmed that three of the cytomegalovirus-associated TCR beta chains recognize cytomegalovirus antigens. In an earlier analysis of 587 of the donors, most TCR beta V segments appeared in productive rearrangements about 87% or about 30% of the time, broadly matching IMGT annotations. In a later analysis, several top co-occurrence clusters were reported to appear linked to parvovirus B19, influenza, CMV and Epstein-Barr virus. A group of highly shared sequence variants was considered likely to be a technical artifact of the sequencing pipeline. A later analysis associated 16,951 TCR beta sequences with specific HLA alleles at a false discovery rate of 0.05. The classifier was reported to diagnose cytomegalovirus status with high specificity and sensitivity in both the original and validation cohorts. A further reported finding was that TCR beta sequences accurately predicted the HLA-A and HLA-B alleles for most subjects in the first cohort. A later genetic analysis associated a missense DCLRE1C variant with V-gene and J-gene trimming of TCR beta chains, and an independent cohort replicated the association. CMV serostatus was the only immune exposure information available for the cohort. In a later analysis, HLA-associated TCR beta chains were found to be more clonally expanded and to have lower generation probabilities than equally common non-associated chains. Because counts were too low, 15 or so rarely observed V segments, including chromosome 9 orphons, were excluded from the earlier analysis of a few hundred of the donors. Some IMGT-functional V segments, including TRBV6-2 and TRBV6-3, could not be told apart with the 87-base-pair reads, so those segments were excluded. In a later genetic analysis, fewer N-insertions in productive TCRs were reported among donors in an Asian-associated ancestry cluster than the roughly 700-donor mean. The study listed 150 to 200 TCR beta chains as associated with cytomegalovirus. This cohort had only TCR beta chains sequenced, and the lack of alpha or paired-chain data limited which features could be detected. Most TCR sequences were seen in very few donors, while some public TCRs were found in many individuals. According to the authors, the approach could potentially be generalized to other disease states and immunological phenotypes. According to a later analysis, TCR association rates differed among HLA loci, with DRB1 alleles showing the most associated TCRs and HLA-C alleles showing the fewest. According to a later analysis, most CMV-associated TCR beta chains appeared to be HLA-restricted, and the HLA associations seemed to be driven largely by CMV exposure.

In total, more than 500 healthy bone marrow donors made up the cohort. All cohort members were sampled while nominally healthy, although unrecorded immune exposures were likely present. The donor was CMV seronegative and belonged to the group of over 300 seronegative cohort members. Every donor gave a peripheral blood sample, and the peripheral blood mononuclear cells from that sample were used for TCR beta sequencing. Genomic DNA was extracted from the blood cell samples with the Qiagen DNeasy Blood Extraction Kit. The germline V gene yields SGHRS for CDR1 and YFSETQ for CDR2. Its CDR3 holds 19 amino acids, cysteine through phenylalanine. The retained sequence is limited to the CDR3, 57 bases, with the frame set at the first base. V and J are truncated by 2 bases and 9 bases respectively, leaving an intervening sequence of 33 bases.

This TCR derives from a man aged 40-50 years in good health and CMV-seronegative. Source material: PBMCs. The rearrangement combines TRBV5-1 with TRBJ2-7; the D gene cannot be resolved reliably. The nucleotide sequence is TGCGCCAGCAGCTTAATCAATAAGTTATCTCCCTTTTTACCTCCCGGGCAGTACTTC. Its protein reads: CASSLINKLSPFLPPGQYF.